Sequencing of this T cell receptor beta chain was carried out in a study of immune cell composition in non-small cell lung cancer. Across the whole study: Tumours were mainly lung adenocarcinoma or squamous cell carcinoma.

This table comes from immunoSEQ multiplex PCR, and its TCRdb copy is limited to in-frame clones, with some not included. The data hold approximately 3,000 clones, with approximately 72% observed a single time. Study-level results: Clones >0.5% enriched in tumour were rarer in adenocarcinoma (about 35%) than squamous (about 80%). Adenocarcinomas with higher top tumour-associated clone frequency had more reactive TILs.

Normal lung was taken at the farthest possible site, at least 3 cm from tumour. As for this clone: Its matching antigen is unknown.

The sequence was collected from a human donor with non-small cell lung cancer. Sequenced input: non-adjacent lung tissue.

The DNA of the CDR3 is TGTGCCAGCCGTATCGGGGTCACCGGGGAGCTGTTTTTT. Amino acid sequence: CASRIGVTGELFF. The chain employs TRBV5-5 and TRBJ2-2; the D gene is possibly TRBD2 (5 bases). CDR1 and CDR2 from the germline V gene are SGHKS and YYEKEE (reference sequence). CDR3 length equals 13 residues. Trimming took 7 bases from V and 4 from J, leaving 11 bases between them. Full variable domain (remainder filled in from reference TRBV5-5 and TRBJ2-2): DAGVTQSPTHLIKTRGQQVTLRCSPISGHKSVSWYQQVLGQGPQFIFQYYEKEERGRGNFPDRFSARQFPNYSSELNVNALLLGDSALYLCASRIGVTGELFFGEGSRLTVL.